The clone carrying this T cell receptor (beta chain) is medium-sized by share. TCRdb fed the PCR reads into MiXCR, producing one record per CDR3 protein. The repertoire holds over 15,000 distinct CDR3 sequences, about 50% seen once, with around 36% in the top ten. This CDR3 is 14 amino acids long. Germline lookup yields CDR1 MNHNS and CDR2 SASEGT. Trimming cost V 8 bases and J 0 bases, with 14 bases left between them. The data were taken from a study of CD4 and CD8 cells across lung adenocarcinoma regions. Samples came from patients with localized non-small cell lung adenocarcinoma. The V and J genes are TRBV6-1 and TRBJ2-7, with a tentative D call TRBD2 (6 bases). The receptor's source is a male donor with lung adenocarcinoma. The CD4 and CD8 labels of this study may be unreliable. The sequenced sample was CD8+ T cells from the margin of a lung tumor. The CDR3: CASSKEGGSYEQYF. CDR3 sequence (DNA): TGTGCCAGCTCAAAGGAGGGCGGCTCCTACGAGCAGTACTTC.